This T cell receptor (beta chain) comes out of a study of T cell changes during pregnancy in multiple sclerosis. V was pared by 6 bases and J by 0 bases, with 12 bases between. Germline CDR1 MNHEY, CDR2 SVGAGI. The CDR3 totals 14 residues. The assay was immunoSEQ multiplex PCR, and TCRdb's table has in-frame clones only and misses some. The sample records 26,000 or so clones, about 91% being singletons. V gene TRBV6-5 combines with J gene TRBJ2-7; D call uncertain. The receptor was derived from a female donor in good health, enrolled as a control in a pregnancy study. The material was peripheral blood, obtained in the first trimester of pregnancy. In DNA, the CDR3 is TGTGCCAGCAGCCTACGGTCAGGCTCCTACGAGCAGTACTTC. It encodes CASSLRSGSYEQYF.